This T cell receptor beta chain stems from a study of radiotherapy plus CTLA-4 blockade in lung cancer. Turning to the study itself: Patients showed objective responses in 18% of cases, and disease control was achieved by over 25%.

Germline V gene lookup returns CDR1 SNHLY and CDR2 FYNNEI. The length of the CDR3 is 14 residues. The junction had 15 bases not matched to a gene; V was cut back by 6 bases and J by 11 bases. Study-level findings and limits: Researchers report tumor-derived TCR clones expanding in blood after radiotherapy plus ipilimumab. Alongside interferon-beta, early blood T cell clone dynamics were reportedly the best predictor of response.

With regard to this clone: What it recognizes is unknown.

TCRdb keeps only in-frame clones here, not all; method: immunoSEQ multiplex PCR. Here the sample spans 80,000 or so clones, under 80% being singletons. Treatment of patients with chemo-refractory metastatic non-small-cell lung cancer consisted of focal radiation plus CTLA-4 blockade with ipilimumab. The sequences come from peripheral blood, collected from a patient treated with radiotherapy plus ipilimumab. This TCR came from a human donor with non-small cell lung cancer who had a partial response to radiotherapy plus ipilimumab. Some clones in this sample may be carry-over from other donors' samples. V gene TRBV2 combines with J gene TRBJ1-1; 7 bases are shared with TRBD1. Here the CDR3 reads CASSWTSGTVIAFF. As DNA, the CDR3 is TGTGCCAGCAGCTGGACGTCAGGGACAGTAATCGCTTTCTTT.